The 20 T cell receptor beta chains below all came from one sample that was sequenced in a study of cytomegalovirus exposure and HLA in healthy donors. Amplification used 60 Vbeta primers and 13 Jbeta primers. Measured with immunoSEQ multiplex PCR; TCRdb has only the in-frame clones, and not every one. The sample records 200,000 to 250,000 clones, 60% to 80% being singletons. Sequenced sample: PBMCs. All receptors come from a man aged 18 to 30 in good health and CMV-seronegative.

This chain uses TRBV7-9 with TRBJ1-4; D ambiguous. This CDR3 is 14 amino acids long. Germline V gene lookup returns CDR1 SEHNR and CDR2 FQNEAQ (reference sequence). Trimming left V 4 bases short and J 4 bases short, with 10 bases between. In nucleotides, the CDR3 is TGTGCCAGCAGCTCGGGTCTTAATAATGAAAAACTGTTTTTT. It translates to CASSSGLNNEKLFF.

The genes are TRBV7-2 and TRBJ2-2, with TRBD2 matching 11 bases. Germline V gene data show CDR1 as SGHTA and CDR2 as FQGNSA. V shed 1 base, J shed 2 bases, and the junction held 6 bases outside the gene matches. The CDR3 totals 18 residues. The CDR3 region is CASSLDLGLAGNTGELFF. The CDR3 region has the DNA TGTGCCAGCAGCTTAGACTTAGGACTAGCGGGTAACACCGGGGAGCTGTTTTTT.

This chain joins TRBV11-1 and TRBJ2-5; D is uncertain. The CDR3 runs 13 residues. V lost 5 bases to trimming and J lost 4 bases, with 11 bases between them. Germline V gives CDR1 SGHAT, CDR2 FQDESV (reference sequence). The CDR3, as DNA: TGTGCCAGCAGCCCGCGGATGGGAGAGACCCAGTACTTC. The encoded protein is CASSPRMGETQYF.

Written as DNA, the CDR3 is TGTGCCAGCAGCGTCCAGGGGGACGGGACTGAAGCTTTCTTT. The encoded protein is CASSVQGDGTEAFF. The rearrangement joins TRBV7-3 to TRBJ1-1, with 7 bases fitting TRBD1. Trimming took 5 bases from V and 5 from J; bases not matched to a gene: 8. Germline loops: CDR1 SGHTA, CDR2 FQGTGA. The CDR3 is 14 amino acids.

The chain carries TRBV7-2 and TRBJ2-7; D ambiguous. From germline, CDR1 is SGHTA and CDR2 FQGNSA. CDR3 size: 14 residues. V was shortened by 1 base and J by 0 bases, with 7 bases between the two germline ends. The CDR3 DNA follows: TGTGCCAGCAGCTTAGGAACAGCCTCCTACGAGCAGTACTTC. Translated: CASSLGTASYEQYF.

The V gene is TRBV4-3, the J gene TRBJ1-2; a weak D match, TRBD1 (5 bases). Trimming cost V 1 base and J 4 bases, with 7 bases left between them. The CDR3 has 13 residues. Germline-derived CDR1 and CDR2 are LGHNA and YSLEER. In DNA, the CDR3 is TGCGCCAGCAGCCAAGGGGGGGGCTATGGCTACACCTTC. This codes for CASSQGGGYGYTF.

The chain joins TRBV10-3 to TRBJ1-2; no clear D gene. CDR3 size: 13 residues. Trimming cost V 7 bases and J 6 bases, with 15 bases left between them. CDR1 and CDR2 from the germline V gene are ENHRY and SYGVKD. CDR3 nucleotide sequence: TGTGCCATCACCCAGAACGACGGGGATGGCTACACCTTC. Its protein is CAITQNDGDGYTF.

J is TRBJ2-3 and V is TRBV30; 7 bases match TRBD2. Germline assignment: CDR1 GTSNPN and CDR2 SVGIG (reference sequence). The CDR3 sequence is 17 residues long. The J segment lost 3 bases and the V segment lost 3 bases, leaving 15 bases of the junction unmatched. CDR3 region: CAWSSGRGEKGTDTQYF. The CDR3 DNA follows: TGTGCCTGGAGCTCAGGACGGGGGGAGAAGGGGACAGATACGCAGTATTTT. The complete variable domain, with remaining parts taken from reference TRBV30 and TRBJ2-3, reads SQTIHQWPATLVQPVGSPLSLECTVEGTSNPNLYWYRQAAGRGLQLLFYSVGIGQISSEVPQNLSASRPQDRQFILSSKKLLLSDSGFYLCAWSSGRGEKGTDTQYFGPGTRLTVL.

V and J are TRBV9 and TRBJ2-5, with 9 nucleotides matching TRBD1. V was clipped by 4 bases and J by 2 bases; unmatched bases: 3. The CDR3 runs to 14 residues. Germline V CDR1 and CDR2: SGDLS, YYNGEE. CDR3: CASSLGTGQETQYF. The CDR3 DNA sequence: TGTGCCAGCAGCTTAGGGACAGGGCAAGAGACCCAGTACTTC. The full variable domain, rest sourced from reference TRBV9 and TRBJ2-5, is DSGVTQTPKHLITATGQRVTLRCSPRSGDLSVYWYQQSLDQGLQFLIQYYNGEERAKGNILERFSAQQFPDLHSELNLSSLELGDSALYFCASSLGTGQETQYFGPGTRLLVL.

This chain uses TRBV9 with TRBJ1-4, with D maybe TRBD1 (5 bases). Germline lookup yields CDR1 SGDLS and CDR2 YYNGEE. Trimming stripped 3 bases from V and 3 bases from J, with 9 bases between. The CDR3 has 14 amino acids. CDR3 protein: CASSEEGPNEKLFF. The CDR3 nucleotides read TGTGCCAGCAGCGAGGAGGGACCTAATGAAAAACTGTTTTTT.

Remarks on this clone: One junction end disagrees with the germline gene, perhaps due to a read error. The chain recombines TRBV7-7 with TRBJ2-7, with 8 bases that match TRBD2. The CDR3 has 16 residues. Germline CDR1 SSHAT, CDR2 FNYEAQ (reference sequence). CDR3 in amino acids: CASSTKRRGAVYEQYF. The CDR3 coding sequence is TGTGCTAGCAGCACTAAACGGCGGGGGGCAGTCTACGAGCAGTACTTC.

The gene calls are TRBV10-3 and TRBJ2-2, with D unresolved. V lost 8 bases to trimming and J lost 5 bases, with 15 bases between them. In germline, CDR1 is ENHRY, CDR2 SYGVKD. CDR3 length: 14 amino acids. CDR3 DNA: TGTGCCATCTCCCTAGAAAGAGATACCGGGGAGCTGTTTTTT. It encodes CAISLERDTGELFF.

In its sample, this clone was seen a few times. The J gene is TRBJ1-2, the V gene TRBV6-1; possible D gene TRBD1, 5 bases. The CDR3 contains 15 residues. From germline, CDR1 is MNHNS and CDR2 SASEGT. V lost 4 bases and J lost 3, with 15 bases in between. This CDR3 reads CASSVQQGPYYGYTF. The DNA of the CDR3 is TGTGCCAGCAGTGTTCAGCAGGGTCCCTACTATGGCTACACCTTC.

This clone has a single count. V and J are TRBV11-3 and TRBJ2-3; no firm D call. CDR3 size: 16 residues. Germline values: CDR1 SGHNT, CDR2 YENEEA. V dropped 8 bases and J dropped 0 bases, with 18 bases sitting between them. CDR3 amino acids: CASQTSWASSTDTQYF. The DNA for the CDR3 is TGTGCCAGCCAAACCTCTTGGGCCTCTAGCACAGATACGCAGTATTTT.

The chain recombines TRBV14 with TRBJ2-1; D gene ambiguous. Trimming took 2 bases from V and 8 from J, leaving 7 bases between them. This CDR3 spans 12 amino acids. Germline values: CDR1 SGHDN, CDR2 FVKESK. CDR3 in amino acids: CASSQWPHEQFF. For the CDR3, the DNA is TGTGCCAGCAGCCAATGGCCCCATGAGCAGTTCTTC.

The rearrangement uses TRBV21-1 and TRBJ1-3. TRBV21-1 represents a pseudogene. CDR3 length equals 18 residues. The chain's CDR3 is CASSTGGAGLNSGNTIYF. DNA of the CDR3: TGTGCCAGCAGCACCGGGGGGGCGGGGCTCAACTCTGGAAACACCATATATTTT.

The chain combines TRBV13 with TRBJ2-7; maybe TRBD2 (7 bases). The CDR3 contains 13 residues. Germline loops: CDR1 PRHDT, CDR2 FYEKMQ (reference sequence). Trimming pared 5 bases from V and 3 bases from J, leaving 11 bases between. The CDR3 loop reads CASSEGGNYEQYF. The CDR3, as DNA: TGTGCCAGCAGCGAGGGGGGGAACTACGAGCAGTACTTC.

The CDR3 sequence: CASSYTSGEADTQYF. The CDR3 DNA reads as TGCGCCAGCAGCTATACTAGCGGGGAGGCAGATACGCAGTATTTT. The chain joins TRBV5-1 to TRBJ2-3, with 10 nucleotides matching TRBD2. Germline V CDR1 and CDR2: SGHRS, YFSETQ. J lost 4 bases, V lost 3 bases, and 5 bases had no gene match. The CDR3 length is 15 residues.

The V and J genes are TRBV27 and TRBJ1-6; possibly TRBD1 for D (5 bases). Germline-derived CDR1 and CDR2 are MNHEY and SMNVEV (reference sequence). The V end was cut by 8 bases, the J end by 9 bases, with 17 bases between. The CDR3 consists of 14 residues. The CDR3 region is CASRSWQGSSPLHF. Written as DNA, the CDR3 is TGTGCCAGCCGTTCCTGGCAGGGTAGTTCACCCCTCCACTTT.

V and J are TRBV7-2 and TRBJ2-7; tentatively, D is TRBD1 (6 bases). Germline CDR1 reads SGHTA; CDR2 reads FQGNSA. V shed 4 bases and J shed 2 bases, with 9 bases lying between them. The CDR3 consists of 13 residues. In DNA form, the CDR3 reads TGTGCCAGCAGCTCTGGACAGCCCTACGAGCAGTACTTC. Translating gives CASSSGQPYEQYF.